The 13 T cell receptor beta chains below were found in one sample sequenced in a study of blood T cell repertoires in COVID-19. Data came from immunoSEQ multiplex PCR; TCRdb stores just in-frame clones and leaves some out. The table has about 23,000 clones, approximately 84% seen once. Sequenced sample: peripheral blood. These receptors all stem from an elderly woman with acute or convalescent COVID-19.

This clone was counted between two and nine times. The chain carries TRBV2 and TRBJ1-2; weak D call: TRBD1 (5 bases). There are 16 residues in the CDR3. The germline V and J ends were trimmed by 6 bases and 0 bases, with 17 bases remaining between them. Germline loops: CDR1 SNHLY, CDR2 FYNNEI. The CDR3 loop reads CASSSETVNTNYGYTF. The CDR3 region has the DNA TGTGCCAGCAGCTCCGAGACAGTGAACACTAACTATGGCTACACCTTC.

The chain links TRBV4-3 to TRBJ1-6; D call uncertain. Germline V gene data show CDR1 as LGHNA and CDR2 as YSLEER. The V gene lost 0 bases and the J gene lost 9 bases, with 15 bases spanning the gap. This CDR3 has 16 residues. The DNA for the CDR3 is TGCGCCAGCAGCCAAGATCCGCGGGGTTTGGGTTCACCCCTCCACTTT. This codes for CASSQDPRGLGSPLHF.

The chain couples TRBV6-1 to TRBJ1-1; D is undetermined. Trimming stripped 2 bases from V and 3 bases from J, with 10 bases between. This CDR3 has 14 residues. CDR1 and CDR2 from the germline V gene are MNHNS and SASEGT. As DNA, the CDR3 is TGTGCCAGCAGTGAATGGGCCGGCTACACTGAAGCTTTCTTT. Amino acids: CASSEWAGYTEAFF.

This clone was seen once. The chain uses TRBV3-1 (or the pseudogene TRBV3-2) and TRBJ1-5; TRBD1 matches 7 bases. Germline trimming cut 3 bases from V and 0 bases from J; bases unmatched to any gene: 2. The V gene's germline CDR1 is LGHDT and CDR2 YNNKEL (reference sequence). There are 15 residues in the CDR3. The CDR3 loop is CASSQTGNSNQPQHF. The DNA of the CDR3 is TGTGCCAGCAGCCAGACAGGGAATAGCAATCAGCCCCAGCATTTT.

This chain connects TRBV9 to TRBJ2-1, with 12 bases fitting TRBD2. Germline loops: CDR1 SGDLS, CDR2 YYNGEE. The V and J ends lost 0 bases and 2 bases, in that order; junction bases with no gene match: 3. The CDR3 loop spans 17 amino acids. The CDR3 spells CASSVELAGGTYNEQFF. CDR3 DNA sequence: TGTGCCAGCAGCGTAGAGCTAGCGGGGGGGACCTACAATGAGCAGTTCTTC.

The rearrangement links TRBV6-2 or TRBV6-3 to TRBJ1-1, with unresolved D. The CDR3 contains 13 residues. From germline, CDR1 is MNHEY and CDR2 SVGEGT. Deletions cut 0 bases from V and 0 bases from J, with 2 bases between. CDR3 region: CASSYSLNTEAFF. The CDR3, as DNA: TGTGCCAGCAGTTACTCCTTGAACACTGAAGCTTTCTTT.

The chain couples TRBV29-1 to TRBJ2-3; weak D call: TRBD1 (6 bases). The CDR3 covers 14 residues. Trimming stripped 2 bases from V and 0 bases from J, with 9 bases between. The germline V gene encodes CDR1 SQVTM and CDR2 ANQGSEA. The CDR3 loop is CSVERTESTDTQYF. The CDR3 nucleotides read TGCAGCGTTGAAAGGACAGAGAGCACAGATACGCAGTATTTT.

V and J are TRBV21-1 and TRBJ2-7; no check of the table's D call, TRBD2, against the DNA was made. TRBV21-1 is labeled a pseudogene. The CDR3 sequence is 16 residues long. The CDR3 reads CASSRRGLTPPYEQYF. The CDR3 bases are TGTGCCAGCAGCCGTCGCGGACTCACTCCACCCTACGAGCAGTACTTC.

The chain has TRBV10-1 and TRBJ2-1, with 14 bases that match TRBD2. CDR3 length: 16 amino acids. Germline loops: CDR1 WNHNN, CDR2 SYGVQD (reference sequence). V gave up 2 bases and J gave up 8 bases; unmatched junction bases: 5. The CDR3 sequence: CASSEGLAGGADEQFF. CDR3 coding DNA: TGCGCCAGCAGTGAGGGACTAGCGGGGGGCGCGGATGAGCAGTTCTTC.

The CDR3 sequence: CASSQDDVRPWGNQPQHF. The CDR3 bases are TGCGCCAGCAGCCAAGATGATGTGCGGCCTTGGGGCAATCAGCCCCAGCATTTT. V and J are TRBV4-3 and TRBJ1-5; no reliable D call. With 0 bases removed from V and 2 bases from J, the gap between germline ends came to 17 bases. The CDR3 spans 18 residues. Germline assignment: CDR1 LGHNA and CDR2 YSLEER.

The gene calls are TRBV5-5 and TRBJ1-1; possible D gene TRBD1, 6 bases. Germline values: CDR1 SGHKS, CDR2 YYEKEE (reference sequence). The CDR3 is 15 amino acids. V dropped 2 bases and J dropped 1 base, with 12 bases sitting between them. The CDR3 sequence: CASSLQGGGNTEAFF. CDR3 sequence (DNA): TGTGCCAGCAGCTTACAGGGTGGGGGGAACACTGAAGCTTTCTTT.

J is TRBJ2-5 and V is TRBV15; perhaps TRBD2 as D (7 bases). The CDR3 runs to 15 residues. Trimming stripped 0 bases from V and 9 bases from J, with 17 bases between. Germline V CDR1 and CDR2: LNHNV, YYDKDF (reference sequence). The CDR3 is CATSRDLGGAVAQYF. The CDR3 DNA is TGTGCCACCAGCAGAGACTTAGGGGGGGCTGTGGCCCAGTACTTC.

V gene TRBV5-1 combines with J gene TRBJ1-1; TRBD1 agrees at 8 bases. Trimming removed 0 bases from V and 1 base from J; junction bases left unmatched: 2. Germline assignment: CDR1 SGHRS and CDR2 YFSETQ. This CDR3 is 15 amino acids long. This chain's CDR3 is CASSLVGTGNTEAFF. CDR3 sequence (DNA): TGCGCCAGCAGCTTGGTGGGGACAGGGAACACTGAAGCTTTCTTT.